This TCR beta chain was sequenced for a study of patients and donors after allogeneic stem cell transplantation. TCRdb reprocessed the RT-PCR reads with MiXCR, giving one entry per CDR3 protein. The sample lists more than 150,000 distinct CDR3 sequences; about 24% were seen once. This clonotype has only a few counts. V was shortened by 3 bases and J by 0 bases, with 14 bases between the two germline ends. CDR1 is SQVTM and CDR2 is ANQGSEA in the germline V gene. The CDR3 runs 15 residues. The chain joins TRBV29-1 to TRBJ1-2; no clear D gene. The receptor's source is a human donor who was either an allogeneic HSCT recipient or a stem cell or donor lymphocyte infusion donor (not recorded which). It is not recorded whose cells these are; they may come from a transplant donor. Sequencing input: blood, either unsorted or a sorted T cell fraction (not recorded which). The CDR3 loop reads CSVDFFRLPNYGYTF. The CDR3 DNA is TGCAGCGTTGATTTTTTCAGGCTTCCTAACTATGGCTACACCTTC.